The 27 T cell receptor beta chains below all came from one sample that was sequenced in a study of blood T cell repertoires in COVID-19 (dated by TCRdb to the early 2020s). Receptors were amplified or captured by the immunoSEQ multiplex PCR assay. The table comes from immuneACCESS by way of TCRdb, which keeps in-frame sequences with V and J called. Part of the clones is missing from these tables; in studies checked, under half for an unresolved V gene and the rest for unknown reasons. The sample table records over 350,000 clones; around nine tenths of these occur just once. The leading ten clones occupy about a tenth of the sample. Input material: PBMCs or T cells enriched from blood (not recorded which). The receptors derive from a woman aged 50 to 60 who had recovered from COVID-19.

This chain links TRBV28 with TRBJ2-5, with 15 bases fitting TRBD2. Germline assignment: CDR1 MDHEN and CDR2 SYDVKM. V dropped 5 bases and J dropped 7; count of bases not matched to a gene: 14. This CDR3 spans 18 amino acids. DNA of the CDR3: TGTGCCAGCAGTACCATATCCCCGGGACTAGCGGGGGGCGGGACCCAGTACTTC. This gives the protein CASSTISPGLAGGGTQYF.

To note about this clone: Possible read error: a much larger clone is one base away. Other DNA sequences in this sample translate to the same CDR3. The chain recombines TRBV28 with TRBJ2-3; D perhaps matches TRBD2 (7 bases). The germline V gene has CDR1 MDHEN and CDR2 SYDVKM. Trimming cost V 11 bases and J 0 bases, with 27 bases left between them. The CDR3 is 18 amino acids. The CDR3 coding sequence is TGTGCCGGCCCGGGTGAGCTGGCGGGGGCGAATAGCACAGATACGCAGTATTTT. Translated: CAGPGELAGANSTDTQYF.

The V gene is TRBV5-5, the J gene TRBJ1-6; no reliable D call. This CDR3 has 16 amino acids. Between the trimmed V and J ends, which lost 0 bases and 3 bases, there was a span of 10 bases. Germline V gene lookup returns CDR1 SGHKS and CDR2 YYEKEE (reference sequence). CDR3 loop: CASSLGPGGYNSPLHF. CDR3 nucleotides: TGTGCCAGCAGCTTGGGCCCGGGAGGCTATAATTCACCCCTCCACTTT.

This clone was seen only once. The rearrangement uses TRBV18 and TRBJ1-5, with a possible D match to TRBD1 (5 bases). Germline-derived CDR1 and CDR2 are KGHSH and LQKENI. The CDR3 consists of 15 residues. The germline V and J ends were trimmed by 6 bases and 5 bases, with 17 bases remaining between them. In DNA, the CDR3 is TGTGCCAGCTCCACGTCCGGGGGGGGAGATCAGCCCCAGCATTTT. Translating it yields CASSTSGGGDQPQHF.

This clone was observed a few times. The V and J genes are TRBV30 and TRBJ1-6, with 8 bases matching TRBD1. V trimming: 7 bases; J trimming: 9 bases; junction bases outside the gene matches: 11. The CDR3 runs 14 residues. Germline lookup yields CDR1 GTSNPN and CDR2 SVGIG (reference sequence). The CDR3 DNA reads as TGTGCCTCAAGCCTTAAAACAGGGGGTTCACCCCTCCACTTT. Its translation is CASSLKTGGSPLHF.

The V and J genes are TRBV2 and TRBJ1-1, with D possibly TRBD1 on 5 matching bases. V was cut by 4 bases and J by 2 bases, with 17 bases left in between. The CDR3 extends over 16 amino acids. Germline loops: CDR1 SNHLY, CDR2 FYNNEI. The CDR3, as DNA: TGTGCCAGCAGTGCCTTCGGACAATTGGCCAACACTGAAGCTTTCTTT. Amino acids: CASSAFGQLANTEAFF.

CDR3: CASSRRQGLDEAFF. CDR3 coding DNA: TGCGCCAGCAGCCGCCGACAGGGACTTGATGAAGCTTTCTTT. The chain uses TRBV4-1 and TRBJ1-1; 7 positions agree with TRBD1. The length of the CDR3 is 14 residues. Trimming cost V 4 bases and J 7 bases; bases outside gene matches: 9. Germline loops: CDR1 MGHRA, CDR2 YSYEKL.

The chain has TRBV7-8 and TRBJ1-4; weak D call: TRBD1 (6 bases). V lost 5 bases to trimming and J lost 5 bases, with 24 bases between them. Germline V lookup: CDR1 SGHVS, CDR2 FQNEAQ. This CDR3 has 18 amino acids. CDR3 DNA sequence: TGTGCCAGCAGCCCTCAAACCTACTGGACAGACCAAAATGAAAAACTGTTTTTT. Translation: CASSPQTYWTDQNEKLFF. Full variable domain (remainder filled in from reference TRBV7-8 and TRBJ1-4): GAGVSQSPRYKVAKRGQDVALRCDPISGHVSLFWYQQALGQGPEFLTYFQNEAQLDKSGLPSDRFFAERPEGSVSTLKIQRTQQEDSAVYLCASSPQTYWTDQNEKLFFGSGTQLSVL.

The genes are TRBV28 and TRBJ1-1; 9 positions agree with TRBD1. CDR1 and CDR2 (germline): MDHEN, SYDVKM. The V gene end was trimmed by 9 bases and the J gene end by 1 base; junction bases not matched to a gene: 6. The CDR3 runs to 14 residues. CDR3 residues: CASRQGVANTEAFF. In DNA, the CDR3 is TGTGCCAGTCGACAGGGGGTGGCGAACACTGAAGCTTTCTTT.

With respect to this clone: Compared with germline, one end of the junction differs, possibly owing to a read error. This chain links TRBV7-7 with TRBJ2-5; 7 positions match TRBD1. Germline CDR1 reads SSHAT; CDR2 reads FNYEAQ (reference sequence). The CDR3 has 17 residues. The DNA of the CDR3 is TGTGCTAGCAGCCCGATAGGGACAGCTCGAGGAGGAGAGACCCAGTACTTC. It translates to CASSPIGTARGGETQYF. The whole variable domain, remainder taken from reference TRBV7-7 and TRBJ2-5, is GAGVSQSPRYKVTKRGQDVTLRCDPISSHATLYWYQQALGQGPEFLTYFNYEAQPDKSGLPSDRFSAERPEGSISTLTIQRTEQRDSAMYRCASSPIGTARGGETQYFGPGTRLLVL.

J is TRBJ1-1 and V is TRBV5-6; 7 bases are shared with TRBD1. The CDR3 totals 16 residues. Germline V gene lookup returns CDR1 SGHDT and CDR2 YYEEEE. With V trimmed by 4 bases and J by 1 base, 10 bases remained unmatched. CDR3 coding DNA: TGTGCCAGCAGCCCCGCCGACAGGGTGACGAACACTGAAGCTTTCTTT. Translation gives CASSPADRVTNTEAFF.

The V and J genes are TRBV19 and TRBJ1-2; D gene uncertain. Germline V gene sequence: CDR1 LNHDA, CDR2 SQIVND (reference sequence). This CDR3 has 13 amino acids. Trimming shortened V by 3 bases and J by 7 bases, and 12 bases separated the two germline ends. The CDR3 sequence is CASSIRDASGYTF. The CDR3 nucleotides are TGTGCCAGTAGTATTAGAGATGCGTCTGGCTACACCTTC.

V and J are TRBV25-1 and TRBJ2-1; D perhaps matches TRBD1 (5 bases). Germline V gene data show CDR1 as MGHDK and CDR2 as SYGVNS. This CDR3 has 14 amino acids. With 6 bases removed from V and 10 bases from J, the gap between germline ends came to 19 bases. CDR3 nucleotides: TGTGCCAGCAGCAGGGTAACCCACCCCATCGAGCAGTTCTTC. Amino acids: CASSRVTHPIEQFF. Complete variable domain (other parts from reference TRBV25-1 and TRBJ2-1): EADIYQTPRYLVIGTGKKITLECSQTMGHDKMYWYQQDPGMELHLIHYSYGVNSTEKGDLSSESTVSRIRTEHFPLTLESARPSHTSQYLCASSRVTHPIEQFFGPGTRLTVL.

The V call is TRBV28, the J call TRBJ1-2; D is unresolved. The CDR3 has 16 residues. V was trimmed by 5 bases and J by 2 bases, leaving 18 bases between them. Germline lookup yields CDR1 MDHEN and CDR2 SYDVKM. CDR3 protein: CASSPPGVGSNYGYTF. The DNA for the CDR3 is TGTGCCAGCAGTCCCCCGGGAGTTGGGTCCAACTATGGCTACACCTTC.

This sequence joins TRBV28 and TRBJ1-6; perhaps TRBD1 as D (5 bases). This CDR3 is 16 amino acids long. V was trimmed by 2 bases and J by 0 bases, leaving 8 bases between them. Germline CDR1 is MDHEN and CDR2 is SYDVKM. The CDR3 bases are TGTGCCAGCAGTTTAGACAGACGCTCCTATAATTCACCCCTCCACTTT. It encodes CASSLDRRSYNSPLHF.

The V call is TRBV30, the J call TRBJ1-2; D remains ambiguous. Between the trimmed V and J ends, which lost 4 bases and 4 bases, there was a span of 13 bases. Germline values: CDR1 GTSNPN, CDR2 SVGIG (reference sequence). The CDR3 covers 13 residues. CDR3 protein: CAWTWPPVYGYTF. The CDR3 DNA sequence: TGTGCCTGGACCTGGCCCCCAGTCTATGGCTACACCTTC.

The V gene is TRBV27, the J gene TRBJ1-6; D not resolved. V lost 2 bases and J 6 bases, leaving 11 bases between the germline ends. CDR1 is MNHEY, CDR2 SMNVEV, per germline (reference sequence). The CDR3 is 15 residues long. The CDR3 DNA sequence: TGTGCCAGCAGTTTAAGAGGGCAGTTTAATTCACCCCTCCACTTT. This encodes CASSLRGQFNSPLHF.

The gene calls are TRBV7-9 and TRBJ2-5, with 9 bases lining up with TRBD1. The CDR3 loop spans 13 amino acids. Per the germline V gene, CDR1 is SEHNR and CDR2 is FQNEAQ (reference sequence). Germline trimming cut 4 bases from V and 5 bases from J; bases unmatched to any gene: 2. CDR3 in amino acids: CASSSDRGETQYF. As DNA, the CDR3 is TGTGCCAGCAGCTCTGACAGGGGGGAGACCCAGTACTTC.

The chain joins TRBV7-9 to TRBJ1-1; D uncertain. The CDR3 covers 16 residues. CDR1 is SEHNR and CDR2 is FQNEAQ in the germline V gene (reference sequence). V was clipped by 0 bases and J by 0 bases, with 11 bases between them. This chain's CDR3 is CASSLARLEVNTEAFF. The CDR3 bases are TGTGCCAGCAGCTTAGCTCGACTTGAGGTGAACACTGAAGCTTTCTTT.

The gene calls are TRBV4-2 and TRBJ2-5; TRBD2 might be the D (5 bases). This CDR3 region has 15 residues. Per germline, CDR1 LGHNA and CDR2 YNFKEQ. The ends were cut back, 0 bases at V and 1 base at J, with 9 bases in the middle. CDR3: CASSQDRGSQETQYF. CDR3 nucleotide sequence: TGTGCCAGCAGCCAAGATCGGGGATCCCAAGAGACCCAGTACTTC.

J is TRBJ2-1 and V is TRBV6-2 or TRBV6-3, with a possible D match to TRBD1 (6 bases). Trimming took 5 bases from V and 3 from J, leaving 14 bases between them. Germline CDR1 is MNHEY and CDR2 is SVGEGT. The CDR3 covers 15 residues. Written as DNA, the CDR3 is TGTGCCAGCAGTCACAGGGCAAAAGGCTACAATGAGCAGTTCTTC. Its translation is CASSHRAKGYNEQFF.

The rearrangement joins TRBV7-2 to TRBJ2-7; perhaps TRBD1 as D (6 bases). Germline loops: CDR1 SGHTA, CDR2 FQGNSA. The length of the CDR3 is 13 residues. Trimming left V 5 bases short and J 4 bases short, with 12 bases between. As DNA, the CDR3 is TGTGCCAGCAGCCAGGTCCAGGGGTACGAGCAGTACTTC. Protein: CASSQVQGYEQYF.

The chain uses TRBV5-1 and TRBJ1-2, with a possible D match to TRBD1 (6 bases). The germline V gene encodes CDR1 SGHRS and CDR2 YFSETQ. V was clipped by 5 bases and J by 0 bases, with 17 bases between them. The CDR3 contains 16 residues. The CDR3 DNA reads as TGCGCCAGCAGTGGGGTTGGGGGGGCCACTAACTATGGCTACACCTTC. It codes for CASSGVGGATNYGYTF.

The gene calls are TRBV11-2 and TRBJ2-1; 13 bases line up with TRBD2. V was clipped by 0 bases and J by 5 bases; unmatched bases: 4. This CDR3 is 17 amino acids long. In germline, CDR1 is SGHAT, CDR2 FQNNGV. The CDR3: CASSLDQTSGGHNEQFF. CDR3 in DNA: TGTGCCAGCAGCTTAGACCAGACTAGCGGGGGGCACAATGAGCAGTTCTTC. The full variable domain, rest sourced from reference TRBV11-2 and TRBJ2-1, is EAGVAQSPRYKIIEKRQSVAFWCNPISGHATLYWYQQILGQGPKLLIQFQNNGVVDDSQLPKDRFSAERLKGVDSTLKIQPAKLEDSAVYLCASSLDQTSGGHNEQFFGPGTRLTVL.

This chain connects TRBV6-2 or TRBV6-3 to TRBJ1-5; 11 positions agree with TRBD1. The germline gives CDR1 MNHEY, CDR2 SVGEGT. Losses at the gene ends were 2 bases for V and 0 bases for J; bases not matched to a gene: 9. This CDR3 is built from 19 residues. Written as DNA, the CDR3 is TGTGCCAGCAGTTACAACCCGGGACAGGGGGGTTATAGCAATCAGCCCCAGCATTTT. Amino acids: CASSYNPGQGGYSNQPQHF.

The J gene is TRBJ2-5, the V gene TRBV7-2; 15 bases agree with TRBD2. From germline, CDR1 is SGHTA and CDR2 FQGNSA. This CDR3 spans 19 amino acids. The trim removed 5 bases at V and 1 base at J, leaving 11 bases unmatched. The CDR3 is CASSGTGTSGGISQETQYF. CDR3 nucleotides: TGTGCCAGCAGCGGGACCGGGACTAGCGGGGGGATAAGCCAAGAGACCCAGTACTTC.

As concerns this clone: Compared with germline, one end of the junction differs, possibly owing to a read error. The J gene is TRBJ2-5, the V gene TRBV20-1; TRBD2 aligns across 9 bases. Germline loops: CDR1 DFQATT, CDR2 SNEGSKA (reference sequence). The CDR3 runs to 10 residues. CDR3 bases: TGTGCGGGGGGGCAAGAGACCCAGTACTTC. Its protein is CAGGQETQYF.